The present T cell receptor beta chain was sequenced within a study of cytomegalovirus exposure and HLA in healthy donors. The primer mix had 60 Vbeta and 13 Jbeta primers. Sequenced by immunoSEQ multiplex PCR; TCRdb stores in-frame clones only, minus some. The sample yields 200,000 or so clones, 60% to 80% seen once. Comments on this clone: Its target is unknown.

CDR1 and CDR2 (germline): LNHDA, SQIVND (reference sequence). CDR3 length: 16 residues. V was pared by 7 bases and J by 9 bases, with 17 bases of the junction left unmatched. Healthy individuals who donated bone marrow served as the donors. General study points: Serostatus for CMV was the only available immune exposure information. When analyzed later, a missense DCLRE1C variant was found to be linked to TCR beta V- and J-gene trimming. Earlier analysis found most TCR beta V segments productive about 87% or about 30% of the time.

The rearrangement uses TRBV19 and TRBJ2-1; 8 positions agree with TRBD2. Sequenced input: PBMCs. This TCR was sampled from a woman in her twenties or thirties in good health and CMV-seronegative. The CDR3 spells CASNRWASREGGEQFF. CDR3 DNA sequence: TGTGCCAGTAACCGCTGGGCTAGCCGGGAGGGGGGTGAGCAGTTCTTC.